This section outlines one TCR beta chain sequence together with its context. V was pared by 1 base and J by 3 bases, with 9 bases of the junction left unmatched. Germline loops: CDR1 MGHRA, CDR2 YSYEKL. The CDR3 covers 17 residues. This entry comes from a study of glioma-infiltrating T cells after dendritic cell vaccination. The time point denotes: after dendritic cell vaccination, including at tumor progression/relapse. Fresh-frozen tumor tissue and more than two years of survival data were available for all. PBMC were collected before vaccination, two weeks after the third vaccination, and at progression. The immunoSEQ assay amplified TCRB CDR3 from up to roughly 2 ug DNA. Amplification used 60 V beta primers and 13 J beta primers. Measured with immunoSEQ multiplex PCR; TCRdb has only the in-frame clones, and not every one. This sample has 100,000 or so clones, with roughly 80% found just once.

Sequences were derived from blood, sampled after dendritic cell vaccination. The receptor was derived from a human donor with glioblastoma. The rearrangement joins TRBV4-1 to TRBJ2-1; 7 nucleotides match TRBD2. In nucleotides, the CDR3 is TGCGCCAGCAGCCAAGTGGGCGGGGGACCCCTCTACAATGAGCAGTTCTTC. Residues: CASSQVGGGPLYNEQFF.